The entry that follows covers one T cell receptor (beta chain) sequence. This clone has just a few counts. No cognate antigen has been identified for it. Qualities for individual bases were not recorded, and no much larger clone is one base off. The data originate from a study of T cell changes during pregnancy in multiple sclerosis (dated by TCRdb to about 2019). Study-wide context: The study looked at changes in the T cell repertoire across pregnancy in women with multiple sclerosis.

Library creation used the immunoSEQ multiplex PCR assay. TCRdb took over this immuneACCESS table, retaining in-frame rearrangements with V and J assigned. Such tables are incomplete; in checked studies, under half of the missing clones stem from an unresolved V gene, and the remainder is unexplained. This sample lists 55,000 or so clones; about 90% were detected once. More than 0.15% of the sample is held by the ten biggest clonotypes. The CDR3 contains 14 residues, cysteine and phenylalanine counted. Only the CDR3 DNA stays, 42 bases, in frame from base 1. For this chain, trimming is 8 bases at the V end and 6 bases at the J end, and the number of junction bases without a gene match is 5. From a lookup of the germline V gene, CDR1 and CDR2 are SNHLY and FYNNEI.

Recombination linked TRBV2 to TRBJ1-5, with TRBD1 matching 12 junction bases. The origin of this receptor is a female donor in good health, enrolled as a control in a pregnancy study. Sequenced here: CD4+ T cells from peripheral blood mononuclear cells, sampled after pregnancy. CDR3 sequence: CASGTGGRRQPQHF. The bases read TGTGCCAGCGGGACAGGGGGCAGACGTCAGCCCCAGCATTTT.